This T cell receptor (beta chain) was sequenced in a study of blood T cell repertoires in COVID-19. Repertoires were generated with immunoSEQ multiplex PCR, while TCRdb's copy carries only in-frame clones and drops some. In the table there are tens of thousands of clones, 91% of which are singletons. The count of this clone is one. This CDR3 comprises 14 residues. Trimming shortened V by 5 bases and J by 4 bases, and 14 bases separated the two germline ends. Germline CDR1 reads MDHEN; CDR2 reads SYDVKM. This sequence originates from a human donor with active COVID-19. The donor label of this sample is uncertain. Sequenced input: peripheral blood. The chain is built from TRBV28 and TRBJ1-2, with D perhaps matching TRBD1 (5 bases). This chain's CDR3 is CASSPGRGAYGYTF. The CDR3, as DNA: TGTGCCAGCAGTCCCGGGCGGGGCGCCTATGGCTACACCTTC.